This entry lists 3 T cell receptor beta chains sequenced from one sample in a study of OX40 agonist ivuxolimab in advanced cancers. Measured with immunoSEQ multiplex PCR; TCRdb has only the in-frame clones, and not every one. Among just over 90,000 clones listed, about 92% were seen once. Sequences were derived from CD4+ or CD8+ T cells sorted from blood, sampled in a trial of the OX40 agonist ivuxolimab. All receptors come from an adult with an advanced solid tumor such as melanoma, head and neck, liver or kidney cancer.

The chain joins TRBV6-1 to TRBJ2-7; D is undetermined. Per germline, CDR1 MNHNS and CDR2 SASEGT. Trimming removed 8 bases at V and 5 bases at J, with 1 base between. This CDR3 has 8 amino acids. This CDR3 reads CASDEQYF. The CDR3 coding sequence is TGTGCCAGCGACGAGCAGTACTTC.

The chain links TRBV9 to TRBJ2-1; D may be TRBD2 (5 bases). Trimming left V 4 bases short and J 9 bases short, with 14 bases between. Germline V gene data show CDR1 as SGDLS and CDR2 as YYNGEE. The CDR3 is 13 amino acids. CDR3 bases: TGTGCCAGCAGCCTAGGACGCACTAGTGAGCAGTTCTTC. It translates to CASSLGRTSEQFF.

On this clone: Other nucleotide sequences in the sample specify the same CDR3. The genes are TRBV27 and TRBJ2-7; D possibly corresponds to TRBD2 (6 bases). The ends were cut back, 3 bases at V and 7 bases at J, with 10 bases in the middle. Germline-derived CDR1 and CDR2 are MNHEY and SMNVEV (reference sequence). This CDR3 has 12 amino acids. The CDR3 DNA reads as TGTGCCAGCAGTTTGGGACTGGGGGAGCAGTACTTC. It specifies CASSLGLGEQYF.